A selection of T cell receptor beta chains follows, all from one sample in a study of OX40 agonist ivuxolimab in advanced cancers. Libraries were prepared by immunoSEQ multiplex PCR; TCRdb keeps only in-frame clonotypes and omits some of them. The sample gives tens of thousands of clones, around 85% of which show up once; about 0.7% is in the top ten. Sample: CD4+ or CD8+ T cells sorted from blood, taken in a trial of the OX40 agonist ivuxolimab. The receptors shown here come from an adult with an advanced solid tumor such as melanoma, head and neck, liver or kidney cancer. Both conserved end residues are part of each CDR3. A D gene is named only where the DNA matches it firmly. Size tells how often a clone was seen (once, few, many) or the class of an expanded clone, and some rows leave it out.

j_gene	d_gene	v_gene	abundance	CDR3nt	CDR3aa
TRBJ1-5	-	TRBV7-9	-	TGTGCCAGCAGCTTAGATACCCTTAGCAATCAGCCCCAGCATTTT	CASSLDTLSNQPQHF
TRBJ1-2	-	TRBV6-1	few	TGTGCCAGCACCCTTAAGGACGATAACTATGGCTACACCTTC	CASTLKDDNYGYTF
TRBJ1-3	-	TRBV6-4	-	TGTGCCAGCAAAAGTGATAACACCATATATTTT	CASKSDNTIYF
TRBJ2-2	-	TRBV6-5	-	TGTGCCAGCAGTTACGGGGGAGGCACCGGGGAGCTGTTTTTT	CASSYGGGTGELFF
TRBJ2-5	-	TRBV5-8	-	TGTGCCTCAGGCAACGCGGAAATAGGGGTAGAGACCCAGTACTTC	CASGNAEIGVETQYF
TRBJ2-2	-	TRBV7-3	-	TGTGCCAGCAGCACCGGGGACACCGGGGAGCTGTTTTTT	CASSTGDTGELFF
TRBJ1-3	-	TRBV28	-	TGTGCCAGCACAGAACAGGGAACAGGAAACACCATATATTTT	CASTEQGTGNTIYF
TRBJ2-7	TRBD1	TRBV10-3	-	TGTGCCACCGGGACAGGGAACTACGAGCAGTACTTC	CATGTGNYEQYF
TRBJ1-1	-	TRBV29-1	few	TGCAGCGTTGAAGAGGGGGCCGTGAACACTGAAGCTTTCTTT	CSVEEGAVNTEAFF
TRBJ2-7	-	TRBV30	-	TGTGCCGGGGAAACTGGGAGCTCCTACGAGCAGTACTTC	CAGETGSSYEQYF
TRBJ1-3	-	TRBV28	-	TGTGCCAGCAGTTTACCCTGGGGCTCTGGAAACACCATATATTTT	CASSLPWGSGNTIYF
TRBJ2-7	TRBD2	TRBV28	-	TGTGCCAGCAGCAACCCCAAACTAGCGGGAGCGGGCGAGCAGTACTTC	CASSNPKLAGAGEQYF
TRBJ1-1	-	TRBV10-1	once	TGCGCCAGCAGTGAGAGGAATCCCGGACAGGCTTTCTTT	CASSERNPGQAFF